This entry is about one TCR beta chain. Sequencing used immunoSEQ multiplex PCR; TCRdb keeps in-frame clones, though not all of them. The table includes 140,000 or so clones, approximately 80% detected once. The CDR3 totals 15 residues. Germline loops: CDR1 MNHEY, CDR2 SMNVEV (reference sequence). Unmatched junction bases numbered 5, after V lost 6 bases and J lost 2 bases. These data originate in a study of blood T cell repertoires in COVID-19. The sample consisted of PBMCs or T cells enriched from blood (not recorded which). The rearrangement joins TRBV27 to TRBJ2-5, with 11 bases that match TRBD2. The clonotype originates from a woman aged 18-35 years who had been exposed to COVID-19. As DNA, the CDR3 is TGTGCCAGCAGACTAGCGGGAGTGGGACAAGAGACCCAGTACTTC. This gives the protein CASRLAGVGQETQYF.